The present T cell receptor beta chain was sequenced within a study of shared clonotypes between healthy human individuals. At deep level, the assay was performed. Clones were read by immunoSEQ multiplex PCR, and TCRdb kept only the in-frame ones, dropping some. The sample has about a million clones; more than 60% are singletons. Sequencing was carried out using memory CD4+ T cells sorted from blood. Stated subset: CD45RA-negative fraction. The TCR originated in a man aged 18 to 29 in good health.

CDR3 sequence: CASSLGSPSSVPDTQYF. DNA for the CDR3: TGCGCCAGCAGCTTGGGATCACCTTCGTCAGTTCCAGATACGCAGTATTTT. V usage is TRBV5-1 and J usage is TRBJ2-3; D not certain. Germline CDR1 and CDR2: SGHRS and YFSETQ. The CDR3 runs 17 residues. Trimming pared 0 bases from V and 4 bases from J, leaving 18 bases between.